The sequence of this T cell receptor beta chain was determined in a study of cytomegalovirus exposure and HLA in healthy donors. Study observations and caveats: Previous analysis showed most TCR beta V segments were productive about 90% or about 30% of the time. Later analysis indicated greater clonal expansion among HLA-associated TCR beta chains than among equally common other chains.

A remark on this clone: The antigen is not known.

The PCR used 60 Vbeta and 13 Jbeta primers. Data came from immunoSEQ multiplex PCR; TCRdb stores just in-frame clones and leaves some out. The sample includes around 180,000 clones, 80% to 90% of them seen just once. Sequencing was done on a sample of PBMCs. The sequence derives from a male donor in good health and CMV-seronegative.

The CDR3 DNA reads TGTGCCAGTAGTTTTAACGCGGGGAATCAGCCCCAGCATTTT. Its protein product is CASSFNAGNQPQHF. The chain has TRBV19 and TRBJ1-5; no firm D call. From germline, CDR1 is LNHDA and CDR2 SQIVND (reference sequence). Trimming shortened V by 5 bases and J by 4 bases, and 12 bases separated the two germline ends. The CDR3 loop spans 14 amino acids.